This TCR beta chain was identified in a study of blood T cell repertoires in COVID-19. Turning to the study itself: Donors in the United States, Italy and Spain gave samples during acute or convalescent COVID-19. The analysed material was cDNA or gDNA that came from T cells, B-cell-depleted T cells, or PBMCs.

Participants' own reports of clinical history determined their cohort assignment. Germline V lookup: CDR1 SGDLS, CDR2 YYNGEE. The CDR3 sequence is 13 residues long. Between the trimmed V and J ends, which lost 3 bases and 8 bases, there was a span of 9 bases. How the authors handled the data: From reference gene primer amplification, estimates of nucleated cell counts were derived. Produced via immunoSEQ multiplex PCR; TCRdb's table is partial and in-frame only. The V and J calls and clone size are taken from that table; D and trimming were inferred from the DNA. The sample holds some 250,000 clones, 89% seen once.

This TCR was sampled from a woman aged 25 to 39 with acute COVID-19. The V call is TRBV9, the J call TRBJ1-6; no firm D call. Material: PBMCs or T cells enriched from blood (not recorded which). CDR3 in DNA: TGTGCCAGCAGCGCCGGGTCTTATTCACCCCTCCACTTT. Protein product: CASSAGSYSPLHF. The variable domain in full, completed from reference TRBV9 and TRBJ1-6, reads DSGVTQTPKHLITATGQRVTLRCSPRSGDLSVYWYQQSLDQGLQFLIQYYNGEERAKGNILERFSAQQFPDLHSELNLSSLELGDSALYFCASSAGSYSPLHFGNGTRLTVT.